Sequencing of this TCR beta chain was carried out in a study of low-dose radiotherapy and immunotherapy resistance in tumors. Study-wide context: The 200 mg/m2 dose of intravenous cyclophosphamide was given every two weeks, one day before radiation and immunotherapy.

Time point here: after trial treatment. Specified treatment: LDRT plus nivolumab, ipilimumab, low-dose cyclophosphamide and aspirin (RACIN trial). This clonotype was recorded many times. The CDR3 is made up of 16 amino acids. Germline CDR1 is MDHEN and CDR2 is SYDVKM. The J segment lost 5 bases and the V segment lost 2 bases, leaving 8 bases of the junction unmatched. Primers targeting TRAV and TRBV primed first-strand cDNA, covering alpha and beta chains. The authors amplified TCRs for around 20 PCR cycles with a constant-region primer and a V-primer adapter. The mRNA that was isolated underwent amplification by in vitro transcription. Using its own MiXCR run on the reads, TCRdb lists one record per CDR3 protein. The sample has approximately 45,000 distinct CDR3 sequences, 20% to 30% seen once.

The source of this sequence is a male donor with prostate cancer. Sample: PBMCs, taken after low-dose radiotherapy plus immunotherapy. The chain joins TRBV28 to TRBJ2-3, with 9 bases matching TRBD2. The CDR3 loop reads CASSLPLAGAGDTQYF. The CDR3 bases are TGTGCCAGCAGTTTACCCTTAGCGGGAGCGGGAGATACGCAGTATTTT.